This T cell receptor beta chain originates from a study of early T cells in non-severe SARS-CoV-2 infection. Germline CDR1 and CDR2: PRHDT and FYEKMQ (reference sequence). Deletions cut 6 bases from V and 1 base from J, with 13 bases between. The CDR3 contains 15 residues. The TCR library protocol was used to attach unique molecular identifiers. These identifiers were attached to individual cDNA molecules. TCRdb recomputed calls from the 5' RACE reads with MiXCR, one row per CDR3 protein. The sample contains roughly 66,000 distinct CDR3 sequences, less than 9.5% of which appear only once. This clonotype came up many times. Its antigen is unknown. Study findings and constraints: Comparison of clonotypes with VDJdb favored anti-spike CD8 responses while missing private and CD4 specificities.

Sequences were obtained from whole blood. The receptor was isolated from an adult who was a healthcare worker with PCR-confirmed SARS-CoV-2 infection or an uninfected control (not recorded which). This chain connects TRBV13 to TRBJ2-1; a weak D match, TRBD1 (6 bases). CDR3 DNA: TGTGCCAGCAGGGTGGGCCAGGGGTCCTACAATGAGCAGTTCTTC. Translating gives CASRVGQGSYNEQFF. Full variable domain (missing parts from reference TRBV13 and TRBJ2-1): AAGVIQSPRHLIKEKRETATLKCYPIPRHDTVYWYQQGPGQDPQFLISFYEKMQSDKGSIPDRFSAQQFSDYHSELNMSSLELGDSALYFCASRVGQGSYNEQFFGPGTRLTVL.